The 14 T cell receptor beta chains reported below all come from one sample, sequenced in a study of low-dose radiotherapy and immunotherapy resistance in tumors. Time point described: before trial treatment. TRAV- and TRBV-specific primers were used for first-strand cDNA, which covered alpha and beta chains. A roughly 20-cycle PCR with a constant-region primer and V-primer adapter amplified TCRs. TCRdb fed the reads into MiXCR, producing one record per CDR3 protein. The table lists some 39,000 distinct CDR3 sequences, roughly 31% of them singletons. Sequenced material: PBMCs, taken before treatment. Every receptor here comes from a male donor with gallbladder cancer.

This clonotype counts as medium-sized. The genes are TRBV28 and TRBJ1-3; D uncertain. This CDR3 has 16 amino acids. V dropped 7 bases and J dropped 4 bases, with 20 bases sitting between them. Germline CDR1 MDHEN, CDR2 SYDVKM. The CDR3 here is CASKSPAGSTGNTIYF. The CDR3 DNA follows: TGTGCCAGCAAATCCCCGGCGGGATCTACCGGAAACACCATATATTTT.

The table lists this clonotype with many counts. This chain uses TRBV6-6 with TRBJ2-2, with D perhaps TRBD2 (5 bases). Germline V gene lookup returns CDR1 MNHNY and CDR2 SVGAGI (reference sequence). The V end was cut by 8 bases, the J end by 7 bases, with 20 bases between. The CDR3 contains 15 residues. The CDR3 spells CASCPEGRPFGELFF. Written as DNA, the CDR3 is TGTGCCAGCTGTCCCGAGGGCCGACCTTTCGGGGAGCTGTTTTTT.

This clonotype showed up just a few times. V is TRBV12-3 or TRBV12-4 and J is TRBJ1-1; D call uncertain. This CDR3 contains 13 residues. Trimming removed 7 bases at V and 0 bases at J, with 9 bases between. The CDR3 region is CASNPSLNTEAFF. The DNA for the CDR3 is TGTGCCAGCAACCCGTCCCTGAACACTGAAGCTTTCTTT.

The V and J genes are TRBV5-3 and TRBJ1-5, with a possible D match to TRBD1 (5 bases). TRBV5-3 is treated as an ORF (open reading frame) with a function not yet certain. This CDR3 comprises 15 residues. V dropped 8 bases and J dropped 0 bases, with 15 bases sitting between them. CDR3 coding DNA: TGTGCCAGCAGCCTCGCAGACAGTAGCAATCAGCCCCAGCATTTT. It encodes CASSLADSSNQPQHF.

In its sample, this clonotype was seen many times. The rearrangement joins TRBV29-1 to TRBJ2-7, with a possible D match to TRBD1 (6 bases). Germline CDR1 reads SQVTM; CDR2 reads ANQGSEA. The V gene lost 1 base and the J gene lost 0 bases, with 16 bases spanning the gap. The CDR3 spans 16 residues. The CDR3 DNA reads as TGCAGCGTTGAAGCTACAGGACAGTTCCCCTCCTACGAGCAGTACTTC. Translation: CSVEATGQFPSYEQYF.

In this sample, this clonotype turned up many times. This chain connects TRBV12-3 or TRBV12-4 to TRBJ2-3, with 15 bases identical to TRBD2. V was clipped by 3 bases and J by 6 bases; unmatched bases: 13. CDR3 length: 19 residues. The CDR3 sequence: CASSFLGGAGLAGGDTQYF. Here the CDR3 DNA reads TGTGCCAGCAGTTTCCTCGGAGGGGCAGGACTAGCGGGGGGGGATACGCAGTATTTT.

This clonotype was observed many times. This chain connects TRBV28 to TRBJ2-6; 10 bases map to TRBD1. Trimming cost V 4 bases and J 0 bases; bases outside gene matches: 9. The CDR3 spans 19 residues. The V gene's germline CDR1 is MDHEN and CDR2 SYDVKM. Here the CDR3 DNA reads TGTGCCAGCAGTTCCCTCCCTCGGACAGGGGGCTCTGGGGCCAACGTCCTGACTTTC. It yields the protein CASSSLPRTGGSGANVLTF.

The sample holds many counts of this clonotype. J is TRBJ2-7 and V is TRBV5-1; 11 nucleotides agree with TRBD2. The V and J ends lost 4 bases and 0 bases, in that order; junction bases with no gene match: 6. Germline V gene sequence: CDR1 SGHRS, CDR2 YFSETQ. CDR3 length equals 16 residues. CDR3 protein: CASSGGTSGPSYEQYF. Here the CDR3 DNA reads TGCGCCAGCAGCGGGGGGACTAGCGGACCCTCCTACGAGCAGTACTTC.

Concerning this clonotype: A far larger clone is only one base removed, so a read error is likely. The rearrangement uses TRBV2 and TRBJ2-1, with 13 positions matching TRBD2. CDR3 length: 14 amino acids. Trimming took 9 bases from V and 10 from J; bases not matched to a gene: 9. CDR1 SNHLY and CDR2 FYNNEI come from the germline V gene. In DNA, the CDR3 is TGTGCCAGGGGGACTAGCGGGAACTCCTACGAGCAGTTCTTC. Encoded protein: CARGTSGNSYEQFF.

Details on this clonotype: With a far larger clone one base away, a read error is the likely cause. The chain uses TRBV2 and TRBJ2-3; 9 bases align to TRBD2. The CDR3 has 13 residues. Trimming cost V 6 bases and J 13 bases; bases outside gene matches: 11. CDR1 is SNHLY and CDR2 is FYNNEI in the germline V gene. CDR3 protein: CASSWGTSRKEYF. The CDR3 DNA follows: TGTGCCAGCAGCTGGGGGACTAGCAGAAAGGAGTATTTT. Together with reference TRBV2 and TRBJ2-3, the CDR3 gives the full variable domain: EPEVTQTPSHQVTQMGQEVILRCVPISNHLYFYWYRQILGQKVEFLVSFYNNEISEKSEIFDDQFSVERPDGSNFTLKIRSTKLEDSAMYFCASSWGTSRKEYFGPGTRLTVL.

The chain employs TRBV28 and TRBJ2-1; the D gene is possibly TRBD1 (6 bases). This CDR3 has 16 amino acids. Trimming shortened V by 5 bases and J by 0 bases, and 14 bases separated the two germline ends. Germline CDR1 reads MDHEN; CDR2 reads SYDVKM. The CDR3 loop is CASSPGTPSSYNEQFF. CDR3 coding DNA: TGTGCCAGCAGTCCCGGGACACCTAGCTCCTACAATGAGCAGTTCTTC.

This rearrangement joins TRBV6-1 to TRBJ2-5; D remains unclear. The CDR3 sequence is 13 residues long. In germline, CDR1 is MNHNS, CDR2 SASEGT. Trimming cost V 3 bases and J 5 bases, with 10 bases left between them. CDR3 protein: CASSDGFGETQYF. Written as DNA, the CDR3 is TGTGCCAGCAGTGATGGTTTCGGGGAGACCCAGTACTTC.

A word on this clonotype: A read error is likely here: a far larger clone is one base away. The chain carries TRBV5-1 and TRBJ2-7; D possibly matches TRBD1 or TRBD2 (6 bases each). CDR1 and CDR2 (germline): SGHRS, YFSETQ. With 0 bases removed from V and 7 bases from J, the gap between germline ends came to 11 bases. This CDR3 is 13 amino acids long. The CDR3 DNA reads TGCGCCAGCAGCTTGGACGGGGGCGGTGAGCAGTACTTC. Amino acid sequence: CASSLDGGGEQYF. Full variable domain (outside the CDR3, taken from reference TRBV5-1 and TRBJ2-7): KAGVTQTPRYLIKTRGQQVTLSCSPISGHRSVSWYQQTPGQGLQFLFEYFSETQRNKGNFPGRFSGRQFSNSRSEMNVSTLELGDSALYLCASSLDGGGEQYFGPGTRLTVT.

Sample share makes this clonotype medium-sized. The V and J genes are TRBV28 and TRBJ2-1; no clear D gene. Trimming took 3 bases from V and 1 from J, leaving 13 bases between them. The CDR3 loop spans 16 amino acids. CDR1 and CDR2 (germline): MDHEN, SYDVKM. CDR3 protein: CASSLWLLTSYNEQFF. The CDR3 nucleotides read TGTGCCAGCAGTTTGTGGCTGCTGACGTCCTACAATGAGCAGTTCTTC. Complete variable domain (other parts from reference TRBV28 and TRBJ2-1): DVKVTQSSRYLVKRTGEKVFLECVQDMDHENMFWYRQDPGLGLRLIYFSYDVKMKEKGDIPEGYSVSREKKERFSLILESASTNQTSMYLCASSLWLLTSYNEQFFGPGTRLTVL.